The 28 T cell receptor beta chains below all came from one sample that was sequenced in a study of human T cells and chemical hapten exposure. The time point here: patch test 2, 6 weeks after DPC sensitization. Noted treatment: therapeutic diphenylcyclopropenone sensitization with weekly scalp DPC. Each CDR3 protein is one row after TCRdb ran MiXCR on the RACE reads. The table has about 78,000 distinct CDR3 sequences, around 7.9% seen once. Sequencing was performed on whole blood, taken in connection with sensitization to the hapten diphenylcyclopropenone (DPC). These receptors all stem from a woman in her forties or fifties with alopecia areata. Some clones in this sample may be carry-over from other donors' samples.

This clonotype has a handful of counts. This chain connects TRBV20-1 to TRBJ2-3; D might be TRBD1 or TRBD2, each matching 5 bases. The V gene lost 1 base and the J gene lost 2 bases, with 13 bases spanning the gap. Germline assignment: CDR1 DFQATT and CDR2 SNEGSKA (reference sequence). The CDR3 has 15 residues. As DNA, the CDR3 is TGCAGTGCTAGAGTTCCCGGGACCCCCACAGATACGCAGTATTTT. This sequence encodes CSARVPGTPTDTQYF.

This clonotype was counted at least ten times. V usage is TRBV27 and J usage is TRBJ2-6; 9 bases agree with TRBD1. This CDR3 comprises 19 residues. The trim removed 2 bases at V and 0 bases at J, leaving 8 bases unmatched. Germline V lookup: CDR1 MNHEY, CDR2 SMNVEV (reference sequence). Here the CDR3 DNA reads TGTGCCAGCAGTTTAGGGGGACAGGGCGTCAGCTCTGGGGCCAACGTCCTGACTTTC. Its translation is CASSLGGQGVSSGANVLTF. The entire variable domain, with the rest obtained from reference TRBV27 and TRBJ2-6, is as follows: EAQVTQNPRYLITVTGKKLTVTCSQNMNHEYMSWYRQDPGLGLRQIYYSMNVEVTDKGDVPEGYKVSRKEKRNFPLILESPSPNQTSLYFCASSLGGQGVSSGANVLTFGAGSRLTVL.

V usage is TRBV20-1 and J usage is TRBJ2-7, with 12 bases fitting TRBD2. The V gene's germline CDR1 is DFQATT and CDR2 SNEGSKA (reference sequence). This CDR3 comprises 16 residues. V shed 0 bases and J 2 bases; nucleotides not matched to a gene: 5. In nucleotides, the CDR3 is TGCAGTGCTAGAGATCGCAGACTAGCGGGGGCCTACGAGCAGTACTTC. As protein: CSARDRRLAGAYEQYF.

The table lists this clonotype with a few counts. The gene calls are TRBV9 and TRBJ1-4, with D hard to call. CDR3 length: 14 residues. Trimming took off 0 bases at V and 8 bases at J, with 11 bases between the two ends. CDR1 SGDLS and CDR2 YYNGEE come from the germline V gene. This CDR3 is CASSVGVGGEKLFF. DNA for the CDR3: TGTGCCAGCAGCGTAGGGGTCGGTGGGGAAAAACTGTTTTTT.

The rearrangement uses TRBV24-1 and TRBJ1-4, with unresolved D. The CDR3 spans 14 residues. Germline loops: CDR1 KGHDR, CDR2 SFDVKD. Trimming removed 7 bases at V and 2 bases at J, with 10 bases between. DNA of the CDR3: TGTGCCACCAGAGTACAAGTCACTAATGAAAAACTGTTTTTT. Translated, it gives CATRVQVTNEKLFF.

CDR3 in amino acids: CSVGGYKSSYEQYF. DNA for the CDR3: TGCAGCGTTGGGGGGTACAAGAGCTCCTACGAGCAGTACTTC. V and J are TRBV29-1 and TRBJ2-7; D tentatively reads TRBD1 or TRBD2 (5 bases each). The CDR3 loop spans 14 amino acids. Trimming took off 4 bases at V and 0 bases at J, with 13 bases between the two ends. The germline gives CDR1 SQVTM, CDR2 ANQGSEA.

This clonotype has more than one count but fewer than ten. CDR3 coding DNA: TGTGCCAGCAGTTCGGGGGGCTGGGACACTGAAGCTTTCTTT. This sequence encodes CASSSGGWDTEAFF. This chain uses TRBV12-3 or TRBV12-4 with TRBJ1-1, with a possible D match to TRBD1 (6 bases). The CDR3 has 14 amino acids. V was clipped by 4 bases and J by 3 bases, with 12 bases between them.

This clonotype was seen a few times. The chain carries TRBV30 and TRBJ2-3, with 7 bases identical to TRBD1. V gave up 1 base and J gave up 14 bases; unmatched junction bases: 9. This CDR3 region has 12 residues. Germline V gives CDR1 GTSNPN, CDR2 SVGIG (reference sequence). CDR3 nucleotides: TGTGCCTGGAGTGATAGGGGGCGATTAGGGTATTTT. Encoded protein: CAWSDRGRLGYF.

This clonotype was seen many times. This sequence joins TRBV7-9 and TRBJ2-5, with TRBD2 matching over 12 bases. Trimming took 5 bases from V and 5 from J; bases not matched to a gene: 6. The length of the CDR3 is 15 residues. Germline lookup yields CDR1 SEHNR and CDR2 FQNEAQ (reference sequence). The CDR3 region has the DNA TGTGCCAGCAGCCCTCCTAGCGGGAGGGAGGAGACCCAGTACTTC. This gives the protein CASSPPSGREETQYF. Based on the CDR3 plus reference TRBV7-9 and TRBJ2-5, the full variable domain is DTGVSQNPRHKITKRGQNVTFRCDPISEHNRLYWYRQTLGQGPEFLTYFQNEAQLEKSRLLSDRFSAERPKGSFSTLEIQRTEQGDSAMYLCASSPPSGREETQYFGPGTRLLVL.

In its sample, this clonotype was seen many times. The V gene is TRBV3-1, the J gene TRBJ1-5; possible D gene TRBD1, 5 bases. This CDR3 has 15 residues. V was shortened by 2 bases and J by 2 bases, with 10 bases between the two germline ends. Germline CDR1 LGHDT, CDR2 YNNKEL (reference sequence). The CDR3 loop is CASSQRGEGNQPQHF. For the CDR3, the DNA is TGTGCCAGCAGCCAAAGGGGCGAGGGCAATCAGCCCCAGCATTTT.

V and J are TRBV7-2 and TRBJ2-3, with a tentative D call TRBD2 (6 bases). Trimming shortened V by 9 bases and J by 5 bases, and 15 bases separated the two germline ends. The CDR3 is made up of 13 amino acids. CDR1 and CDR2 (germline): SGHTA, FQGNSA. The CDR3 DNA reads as TGTGCCAGGTCGGAGGGCCAGGGAGATACGCAGTATTTT. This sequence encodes CARSEGQGDTQYF.

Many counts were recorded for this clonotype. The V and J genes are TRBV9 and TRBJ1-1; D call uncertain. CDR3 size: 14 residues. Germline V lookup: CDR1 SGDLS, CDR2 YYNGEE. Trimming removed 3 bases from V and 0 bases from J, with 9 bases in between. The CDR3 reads CASSEQSMNTEAFF. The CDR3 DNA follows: TGTGCCAGCAGCGAACAGTCGATGAACACTGAAGCTTTCTTT.

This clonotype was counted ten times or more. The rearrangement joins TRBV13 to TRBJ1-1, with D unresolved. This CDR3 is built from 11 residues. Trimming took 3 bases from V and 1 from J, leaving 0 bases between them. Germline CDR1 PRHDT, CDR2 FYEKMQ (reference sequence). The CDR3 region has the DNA TGTGCCAGCAGCTTGAACACTGAAGCTTTCTTT. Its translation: CASSLNTEAFF. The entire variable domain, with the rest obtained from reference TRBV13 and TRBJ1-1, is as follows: AAGVIQSPRHLIKEKRETATLKCYPIPRHDTVYWYQQGPGQDPQFLISFYEKMQSDKGSIPDRFSAQQFSDYHSELNMSSLELGDSALYFCASSLNTEAFFGQGTRLTVV.

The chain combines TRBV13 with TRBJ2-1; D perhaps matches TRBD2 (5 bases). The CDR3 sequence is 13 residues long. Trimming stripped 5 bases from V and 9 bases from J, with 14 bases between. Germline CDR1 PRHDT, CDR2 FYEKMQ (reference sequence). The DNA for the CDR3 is TGTGCCAGCAGCCTAGAGGGAAACCCTGAGCAGTTCTTC. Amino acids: CASSLEGNPEQFF. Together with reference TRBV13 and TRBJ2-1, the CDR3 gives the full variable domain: AAGVIQSPRHLIKEKRETATLKCYPIPRHDTVYWYQQGPGQDPQFLISFYEKMQSDKGSIPDRFSAQQFSDYHSELNMSSLELGDSALYFCASSLEGNPEQFFGPGTRLTVL.

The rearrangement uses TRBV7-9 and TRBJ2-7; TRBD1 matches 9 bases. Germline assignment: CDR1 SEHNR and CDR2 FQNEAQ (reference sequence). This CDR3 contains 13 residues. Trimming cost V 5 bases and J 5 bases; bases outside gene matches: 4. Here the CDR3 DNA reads TGTGCCAGCAGCCAACAGGGGGCGGACGAGCAGTACTTC. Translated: CASSQQGADEQYF. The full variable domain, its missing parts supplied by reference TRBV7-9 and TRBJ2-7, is DTGVSQNPRHKITKRGQNVTFRCDPISEHNRLYWYRQTLGQGPEFLTYFQNEAQLEKSRLLSDRFSAERPKGSFSTLEIQRTEQGDSAMYLCASSQQGADEQYFGPGTRLTVT.

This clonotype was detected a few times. CDR3: CASSPRTDGYTF. In DNA form, the CDR3 reads TGTGCCAGCAGTCCCCGTACGGATGGCTACACCTTC. The rearrangement joins TRBV28 to TRBJ1-2; D remains unclear. Germline V gene lookup returns CDR1 MDHEN and CDR2 SYDVKM. The CDR3 has 12 amino acids. Trimming shortened V by 5 bases and J by 6 bases, and 10 bases separated the two germline ends.

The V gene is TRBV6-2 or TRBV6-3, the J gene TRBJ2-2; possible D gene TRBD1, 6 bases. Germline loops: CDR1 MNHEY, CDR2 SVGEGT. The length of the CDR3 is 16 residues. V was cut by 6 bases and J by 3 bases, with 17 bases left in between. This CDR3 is CASSYDRPRDTGELFF. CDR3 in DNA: TGTGCCAGCAGCTATGACAGGCCCCGGGACACCGGGGAGCTGTTTTTT.

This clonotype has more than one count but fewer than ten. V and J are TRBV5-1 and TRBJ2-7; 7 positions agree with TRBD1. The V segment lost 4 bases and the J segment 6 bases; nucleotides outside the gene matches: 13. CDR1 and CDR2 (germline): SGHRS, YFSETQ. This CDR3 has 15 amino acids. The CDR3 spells CASSATPQGTGEQYF. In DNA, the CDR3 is TGCGCCAGCAGCGCCACCCCACAGGGGACGGGCGAGCAGTACTTC.

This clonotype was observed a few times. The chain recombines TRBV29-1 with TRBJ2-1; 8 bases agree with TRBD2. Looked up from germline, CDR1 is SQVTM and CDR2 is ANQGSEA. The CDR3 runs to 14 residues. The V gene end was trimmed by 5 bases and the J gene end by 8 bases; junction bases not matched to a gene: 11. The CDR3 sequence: CSVRDRGGSDEQFF. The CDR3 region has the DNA TGCAGCGTTAGGGACCGGGGGGGTTCGGATGAGCAGTTCTTC.

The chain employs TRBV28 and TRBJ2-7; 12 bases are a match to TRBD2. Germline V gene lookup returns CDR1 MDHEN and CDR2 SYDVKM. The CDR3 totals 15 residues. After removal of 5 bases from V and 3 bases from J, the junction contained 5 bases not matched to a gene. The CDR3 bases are TGTGCCAGCAGTACGACTAGCGGGAGTGTCTACGAGCAGTACTTC. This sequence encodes CASSTTSGSVYEQYF.

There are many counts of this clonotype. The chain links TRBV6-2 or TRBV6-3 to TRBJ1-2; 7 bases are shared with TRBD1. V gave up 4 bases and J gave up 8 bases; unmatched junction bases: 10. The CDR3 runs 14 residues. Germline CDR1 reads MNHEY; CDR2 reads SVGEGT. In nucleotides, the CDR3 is TGTGCCAGCAGTTCCCCGACCAGGGGGAGAGGCTACACCTTC. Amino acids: CASSSPTRGRGYTF.

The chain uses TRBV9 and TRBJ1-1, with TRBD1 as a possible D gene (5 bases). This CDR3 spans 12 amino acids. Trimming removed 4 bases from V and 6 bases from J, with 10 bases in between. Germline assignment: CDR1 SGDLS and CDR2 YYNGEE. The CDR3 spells CASSPTGPEAFF. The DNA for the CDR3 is TGTGCCAGCAGCCCAACAGGACCTGAAGCTTTCTTT.

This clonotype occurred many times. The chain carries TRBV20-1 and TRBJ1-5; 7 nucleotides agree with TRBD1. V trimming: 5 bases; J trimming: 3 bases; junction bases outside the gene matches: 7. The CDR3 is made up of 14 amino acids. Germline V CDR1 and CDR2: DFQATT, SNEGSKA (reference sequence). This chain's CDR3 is CSAGQARNNQPQHF. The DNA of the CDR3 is TGCAGTGCTGGACAGGCTCGAAACAATCAGCCCCAGCATTTT.

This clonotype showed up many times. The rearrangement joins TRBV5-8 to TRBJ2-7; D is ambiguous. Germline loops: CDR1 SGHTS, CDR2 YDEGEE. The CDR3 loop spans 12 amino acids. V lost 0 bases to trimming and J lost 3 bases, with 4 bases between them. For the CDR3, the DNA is TGTGCCAGCAGCTTGGTGCTCTACGAGCAGTACTTC. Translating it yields CASSLVLYEQYF.

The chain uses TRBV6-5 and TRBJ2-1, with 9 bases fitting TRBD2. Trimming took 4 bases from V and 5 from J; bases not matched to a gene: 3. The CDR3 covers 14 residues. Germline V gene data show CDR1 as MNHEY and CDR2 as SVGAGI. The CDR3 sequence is CASSSGLANNEQFF. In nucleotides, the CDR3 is TGTGCCAGCAGTTCGGGACTAGCCAACAATGAGCAGTTCTTC.

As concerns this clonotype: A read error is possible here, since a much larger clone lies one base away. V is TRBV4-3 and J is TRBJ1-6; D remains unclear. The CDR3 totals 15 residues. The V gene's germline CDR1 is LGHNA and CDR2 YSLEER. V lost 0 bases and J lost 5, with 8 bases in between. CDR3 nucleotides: TGCGCCAGCAGCCAAGAGTATACGAATAATTCACCCCTCCACTTT. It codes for CASSQEYTNNSPLHF.

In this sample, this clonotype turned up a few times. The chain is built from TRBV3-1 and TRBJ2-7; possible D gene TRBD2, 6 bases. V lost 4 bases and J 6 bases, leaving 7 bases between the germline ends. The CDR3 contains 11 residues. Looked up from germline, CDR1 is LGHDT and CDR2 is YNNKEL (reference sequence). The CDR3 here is CASSPGGEQYF. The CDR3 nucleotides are TGTGCCAGCAGCCCCGGGGGCGAGCAGTACTTC.

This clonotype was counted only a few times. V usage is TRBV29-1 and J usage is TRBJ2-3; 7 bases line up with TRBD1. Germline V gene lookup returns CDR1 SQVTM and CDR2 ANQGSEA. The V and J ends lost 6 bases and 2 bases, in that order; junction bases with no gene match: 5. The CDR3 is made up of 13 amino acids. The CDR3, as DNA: TGCAGCGTGACAGGGCTGTACACAGATACGCAGTATTTT. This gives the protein CSVTGLYTDTQYF.